This TCR beta chain was profiled in a study of naive and memory T cell subsets. Trimming took 5 bases from V and 4 from J, leaving 9 bases between them. The CDR3 spans 13 residues. CDR1 is MNHEY and CDR2 is SVGAGI in the germline V gene. TCR cDNA received a 3' ligated oligonucleotide that carried a UMI. Adult healthy volunteers gave 2.5 ml peripheral blood for whole-blood RNA. Reverse transcription used DNase-treated unsorted total RNA, aiming for 1 to 1000 ng. Four PCR rounds used nested alpha and beta constant region primers plus the SP2 primer. Reverse transcription of blood and skin TCR RNA was primed at alpha and beta constant regions. TCRdb recomputed calls from the 5' RACE reads with MiXCR, one row per CDR3 protein. This table has tens of thousands of distinct CDR3 sequences, approximately 8% appearing once. This clonotype was counted ten times or more.

This TCR came from a female donor in good health. The J gene is TRBJ2-1, the V gene TRBV6-5, with D uncertain. DNA of the CDR3: TGTGCCAGCAGTAAGAACCATTACAATGAGCAGTTCTTC. Translation: CASSKNHYNEQFF.